This is a list of T cell receptor beta chains from one sample in a study of OX40 agonist ivuxolimab in advanced cancers. Produced via immunoSEQ multiplex PCR; TCRdb's table is partial and in-frame only. The repertoire has tens of thousands of clones, about 89% of them found once; the top ten carry 2.2%. This material consisted of CD4+ or CD8+ T cells sorted from blood, taken in a trial of the OX40 agonist ivuxolimab. Every receptor here comes from an adult with an advanced solid tumor such as melanoma, head and neck, liver or kidney cancer. The CDR3 runs from the conserved cysteine through the conserved F or W. The D gene is left open where the match is weak. A clone size is listed for some rows: how often the clone was seen (once, few, many), or a class if it is expanded.

abundance: .
j_gene: TRBJ2-1
d_gene: TRBD2
v_gene: TRBV9
CDR3nt: TGTGCCAGCAGCGTAGAGTTGCGGGGGGTTCTTGAGCAGTTCTTC
CDR3aa: CASSVELRGVLEQFF

abundance: .
j_gene: TRBJ2-7
d_gene: TRBD2
v_gene: TRBV11-2
CDR3nt: TGTGCCAGCAGCTTATTGACGGGAGGCTCCTACGAGCAGTACTTC
CDR3aa: CASSLLTGGSYEQYF

abundance: .
j_gene: TRBJ2-7
d_gene: .
v_gene: TRBV4-3
CDR3nt: TGCGCCAGCAGCCAAGGGCCCGGGACTCCGTTAGAGCAGTACTTC
CDR3aa: CASSQGPGTPLEQYF

abundance: .
j_gene: TRBJ1-4
d_gene: .
v_gene: TRBV6-1
CDR3nt: TGTGCCAGCAGTGATTATTCCAGGGCTAAACTGTTTTTT
CDR3aa: CASSDYSRAKLFF

abundance: .
j_gene: TRBJ2-1
d_gene: .
v_gene: TRBV7-6
CDR3nt: TGTGCCAGCAGCCCACAACAAGGCAGGGTCGGCGAGCAGTTCTTC
CDR3aa: CASSPQQGRVGEQFF

abundance: .
j_gene: TRBJ2-7
d_gene: TRBD1
v_gene: TRBV7-2
CDR3nt: TGTGCCAGCAGCGCAGGGACAGGGCTCGAGCAGTACTTC
CDR3aa: CASSAGTGLEQYF

abundance: .
j_gene: TRBJ2-1
d_gene: .
v_gene: TRBV7-9
CDR3nt: TGTGCCAGCAGGAAAAGTGGGGTCTACAATGAGCAGTTCTTC
CDR3aa: CASRKSGVYNEQFF

abundance: once
j_gene: TRBJ2-1
d_gene: TRBD2
v_gene: TRBV11-3
CDR3nt: TGTGCCAGCAGCTTAGATCTAGCGGGGGGGTACAATGAGCAGTTCTTC
CDR3aa: CASSLDLAGGYNEQFF

abundance: .
j_gene: TRBJ2-1
d_gene: .
v_gene: TRBV19
CDR3nt: TGTGCCAGTAGGGAGGTAAATGAGCAGTTCTTC
CDR3aa: CASREVNEQFF

abundance: .
j_gene: TRBJ1-2
d_gene: .
v_gene: TRBV29-1
CDR3nt: TGCAGCGTCCCCAGGGACAAGGGGGGCTACACCTTC
CDR3aa: CSVPRDKGGYTF

abundance: .
j_gene: TRBJ2-7
d_gene: TRBD1
v_gene: TRBV27
CDR3nt: TGTGCCAGCACCTCGACAGGGTCCCACGAGCAGTACTTC
CDR3aa: CASTSTGSHEQYF

abundance: .
j_gene: TRBJ2-1
d_gene: TRBD2
v_gene: TRBV15
CDR3nt: TGTGCCACCAGCAGATTCACTAGCGGAACTACAATGACGCAGTTCTTC
CDR3aa: CATSRFTSGTTMTQFF

abundance: once
j_gene: TRBJ2-5
d_gene: .
v_gene: TRBV28
CDR3nt: TGTGCCAGCAGTTTATGGGCAGAAGAGACCCAGTACTTC
CDR3aa: CASSLWAEETQYF

abundance: few
j_gene: TRBJ2-1
d_gene: .
v_gene: TRBV6-1
CDR3nt: TGTGCCAGCAGTGAGGCCCAGGCAGGGAGGTATGAGCAGTTCTTC
CDR3aa: CASSEAQAGRYEQFF

abundance: .
j_gene: TRBJ1-2
d_gene: .
v_gene: TRBV4-3
CDR3nt: TGCGCCAGCAGCCAAGAAATATCCGGGACTGGCTACACCTTC
CDR3aa: CASSQEISGTGYTF

abundance: .
j_gene: TRBJ2-7
d_gene: TRBD2
v_gene: TRBV5-1
CDR3nt: TGCGCCAGCAGGCCACAGACTAGCGGAACCTACGAGCAGTACTTC
CDR3aa: CASRPQTSGTYEQYF

abundance: few
j_gene: TRBJ2-7
d_gene: .
v_gene: TRBV21-1
CDR3nt: TGTGCCAGCAGCAGGGCCGAGCAGTACTTC
CDR3aa: CASSRAEQYF

abundance: once
j_gene: TRBJ2-3
d_gene: TRBD1
v_gene: TRBV18
CDR3nt: TGTGCCAGCTCAATGCGTCGGGACAGGGTAGATACGCAGTATTTT
CDR3aa: CASSMRRDRVDTQYF

abundance: .
j_gene: TRBJ1-2
d_gene: TRBD1
v_gene: TRBV2
CDR3nt: TGTGCCAGCAGCGGACAGGGGGCGACCTATGGCTACACCTTC
CDR3aa: CASSGQGATYGYTF

abundance: .
j_gene: TRBJ2-7
d_gene: TRBD2
v_gene: TRBV10-3
CDR3nt: TGTGCCATCAGTGGGACTAGCGGGGGGGCCGAGCAGTACTTC
CDR3aa: CAISGTSGGAEQYF

abundance: .
j_gene: TRBJ2-1
d_gene: .
v_gene: TRBV5-8
CDR3nt: TGTGCCAGCAGACAGGACCCGTACAATGAGCAGTTCTTC
CDR3aa: CASRQDPYNEQFF

abundance: .
j_gene: TRBJ1-1
d_gene: .
v_gene: TRBV7-9
CDR3nt: TGTGCCAGCAGCTTTACGGGAATAAACACTGAAGCTTTCTTT
CDR3aa: CASSFTGINTEAFF

abundance: once
j_gene: TRBJ2-1
d_gene: TRBD2
v_gene: TRBV6-5
CDR3nt: TGTGCCAGCAGTCCTGGGACTAGCGGATACAATGAGCAGTTCTTC
CDR3aa: CASSPGTSGYNEQFF